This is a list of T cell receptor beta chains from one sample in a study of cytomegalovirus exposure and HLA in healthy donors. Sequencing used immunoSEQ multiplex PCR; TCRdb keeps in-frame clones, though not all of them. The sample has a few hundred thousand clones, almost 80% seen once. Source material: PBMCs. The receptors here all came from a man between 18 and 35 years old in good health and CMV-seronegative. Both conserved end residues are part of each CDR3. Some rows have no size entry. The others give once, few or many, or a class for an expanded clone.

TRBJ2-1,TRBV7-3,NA,CASSTGTGDEQFF
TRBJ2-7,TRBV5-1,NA,CASSLAGSGLSYEQYF
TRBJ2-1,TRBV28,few,CASRSDSSLSNEQFF
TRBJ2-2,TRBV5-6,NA,CASAGTGSSNTGELFF
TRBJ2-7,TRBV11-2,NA,CASSYIRDSSYEQYF
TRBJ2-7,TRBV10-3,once,CATRTGYEQYF
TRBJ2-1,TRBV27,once,CASSLAPHEQFF
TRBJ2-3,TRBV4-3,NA,CASSQGGHSLGTDTQYF
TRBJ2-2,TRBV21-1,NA,CASSDGLAGAYNTGELFF
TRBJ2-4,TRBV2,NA,CASSGTSGGVRAKNIQYF
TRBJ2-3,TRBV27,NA,CASSLGASGTSTDTQYF